The 22 T cell receptor beta chains given below trace back to one sample, sequenced in a study of blood T cell repertoires in COVID-19. Clones were read by immunoSEQ multiplex PCR, and TCRdb kept only the in-frame ones, dropping some. The top ten clones hold 16% of a sample with 130,000 or so clones, about 80% of them seen once. The sample comprised peripheral blood. The receptors were sampled from a man aged 55 to 69 with active or convalescent COVID-19.

V usage is TRBV9 and J usage is TRBJ1-6, with TRBD1 matching over 10 bases. The length of the CDR3 is 16 residues. V gave up 4 bases and J gave up 8 bases; unmatched junction bases: 9. Germline CDR1 and CDR2: SGDLS and YYNGEE. CDR3 protein: CASSPRWGTGDSPLHF. CDR3 nucleotide sequence: TGTGCCAGCAGCCCCCGGTGGGGGACAGGGGATTCACCCCTCCACTTT.

The sample holds a few counts of this clone. The rearrangement links TRBV5-1 to TRBJ1-1, with D possibly TRBD1 on 6 matching bases. CDR3 length: 14 residues. Trimming stripped 2 bases from V and 3 bases from J, with 11 bases between. Germline V gene lookup returns CDR1 SGHRS and CDR2 YFSETQ. The CDR3 coding sequence is TGCGCCAGCAGCTTAGGAGGACAGTACACTGAAGCTTTCTTT. This encodes CASSLGGQYTEAFF.

The chain links TRBV6-1 to TRBJ2-1; a weak D match, TRBD2 (6 bases). There are 13 residues in the CDR3. Trimming shortened V by 3 bases and J by 10 bases, and 13 bases separated the two germline ends. Per the germline V gene, CDR1 is MNHNS and CDR2 is SASEGT. CDR3 bases: TGTGCCAGCAGTGATATTAGCGGTCAGGAGCAGTTCTTC. This translates into CASSDISGQEQFF.

This chain joins TRBV19 and TRBJ2-1; TRBD2 agrees at 9 bases. The CDR3 has 13 residues. The junction had 6 bases not matched to a gene; V was cut back by 8 bases and J by 7 bases. Germline lookup yields CDR1 LNHDA and CDR2 SQIVND (reference sequence). CDR3 sequence reads: CASEAGGGNEQFF. The CDR3 DNA reads TGTGCCAGTGAAGCGGGAGGAGGGAATGAGCAGTTCTTC.

The rearrangement joins TRBV2 to TRBJ2-7, with a weak D call TRBD2 (5 bases). CDR3 length: 12 residues. CDR1 and CDR2 from the germline V gene are SNHLY and FYNNEI. Trimming removed 4 bases from V and 6 bases from J, with 10 bases in between. The DNA of the CDR3 is TGTGCCAGCAGTGTGATGGAGGTCGAGCAGTACTTC. It is translated as CASSVMEVEQYF.

The chain recombines TRBV28 with TRBJ1-2; D unresolved. This CDR3 region has 12 residues. V was cut by 2 bases and J by 4 bases, with 5 bases left in between. Looked up from germline, CDR1 is MDHEN and CDR2 is SYDVKM. CDR3 sequence reads: CASSLNSYGYTF. The CDR3 DNA follows: TGTGCCAGCAGTTTAAACAGCTATGGCTACACCTTC.

The chain joins TRBV6-5 to TRBJ1-2; the match to TRBD1 covers 8 bases. The CDR3 consists of 15 residues. The V and J ends lost 2 bases and 1 base, in that order; junction bases with no gene match: 3. Germline CDR1 and CDR2: MNHEY and SVGAGI. This CDR3 reads CASSYLGQGNYGYTF. CDR3 coding DNA: TGTGCCAGCAGTTACCTTGGACAGGGTAACTATGGCTACACCTTC.

A few counts support this clone. This rearrangement joins TRBV7-4 to TRBJ1-3; TRBD1 agrees at 8 bases. Trimming took 3 bases from V and 4 from J; bases not matched to a gene: 14. This CDR3 spans 18 amino acids. CDR1 and CDR2 (germline): SGHVT, SQSDAQ. Written as DNA, the CDR3 is TGTGCCAGCAGCTTTCCGACAGGGGCACCTCCTCGGGGAAACACCATATATTTT. The encoded protein is CASSFPTGAPPRGNTIYF.

This rearrangement joins TRBV24-1 to TRBJ2-1; 7 positions agree with TRBD1. Germline CDR1 KGHDR, CDR2 SFDVKD. The CDR3 extends over 14 amino acids. V was pared by 5 bases and J by 12 bases, with 12 bases of the junction left unmatched. The DNA for the CDR3 is TGTGCCACCAGTGTTAACCGAGGGGGCCTGGTGCAGTTCTTC. Its protein is CATSVNRGGLVQFF.

This clone was observed a few times. The chain joins TRBV5-5 to TRBJ2-1, with TRBD1 matching 9 bases. CDR1 is SGHKS, CDR2 YYEKEE, per germline (reference sequence). The CDR3 contains 15 residues. V dropped 4 bases and J dropped 6; count of bases not matched to a gene: 8. CDR3 sequence: CASSPQDRGINEQFF. CDR3 coding DNA: TGTGCCAGCAGCCCCCAGGACAGGGGAATCAATGAGCAGTTCTTC.

The rearrangement uses TRBV13 and TRBJ2-7; 9 bases align to TRBD2. CDR1 and CDR2 from the germline V gene are PRHDT and FYEKMQ (reference sequence). The CDR3 extends over 14 amino acids. The J segment lost 6 bases and the V segment lost 7 bases, leaving 10 bases of the junction unmatched. This chain's CDR3 is CASTLGVAGVEQYF. CDR3 sequence (DNA): TGTGCCAGCACCCTGGGAGTAGCGGGAGTCGAGCAGTACTTC.

This clone showed up just once. The chain links TRBV2 to TRBJ2-1; tentative D call: TRBD2 (6 bases). The CDR3 sequence is 15 residues long. In germline, CDR1 is SNHLY, CDR2 FYNNEI. V lost 1 base to trimming and J lost 0 bases, with 7 bases between them. The DNA of the CDR3 is TGTGCCAGCAGTGAAGGCGGGATCTCCTACAATGAGCAGTTCTTC. This translates into CASSEGGISYNEQFF. The full variable domain, with the rest looked up from reference TRBV2 and TRBJ2-1, is EPEVTQTPSHQVTQMGQEVILRCVPISNHLYFYWYRQILGQKVEFLVSFYNNEISEKSEIFDDQFSVERPDGSNFTLKIRSTKLEDSAMYFCASSEGGISYNEQFFGPGTRLTVL.

The genes are TRBV11-2 and TRBJ2-2, with 8 bases that match TRBD2. This CDR3 is 15 amino acids long. V was clipped by 6 bases and J by 6 bases; unmatched bases: 9. Germline V gene sequence: CDR1 SGHAT, CDR2 FQNNGV. The CDR3 is CASSLRSGRPGELFF. CDR3 DNA: TGTGCCAGCAGTTTGAGAAGCGGGAGACCCGGGGAGCTGTTTTTT.

The chain recombines TRBV9 with TRBJ1-3; D uncertain. V lost 1 base and J lost 0, with 14 bases in between. This CDR3 region has 17 residues. CDR1 is SGDLS and CDR2 is YYNGEE in the germline V gene. The CDR3 region is CASSVTPGGSSGNTIYF. CDR3 nucleotides: TGTGCCAGCAGCGTAACCCCCGGCGGCAGCTCTGGAAACACCATATATTTT.

CDR3 residues: CASSSGIGNSPLHF. The DNA for the CDR3 is TGTGCCAGCAGTTCAGGAATCGGTAATTCACCCCTCCACTTT. The rearrangement links TRBV6-5 to TRBJ1-6; D not certain. CDR1 is MNHEY and CDR2 is SVGAGI in the germline V gene. The CDR3 spans 14 residues. V shed 4 bases and J shed 6 bases, with 10 bases lying between them.

V is TRBV19 and J is TRBJ2-3; TRBD2 might be the D (5 bases). This CDR3 has 15 amino acids. Germline CDR1 is LNHDA and CDR2 is SQIVND (reference sequence). V lost 1 base and J lost 2, with 10 bases in between. The CDR3 sequence: CASSIGPSFTDTQYF. The CDR3 region has the DNA TGTGCCAGTAGTATAGGTCCTAGCTTCACAGATACGCAGTATTTT.

The rearrangement joins TRBV5-6 to TRBJ2-3, with D possibly matching TRBD2 (5 bases). Germline lookup yields CDR1 SGHDT and CDR2 YYEEEE. The CDR3 sequence is 12 residues long. V lost 4 bases, J lost 5 bases, and 8 bases lay in between. The CDR3 nucleotides are TGTGCCAGCAGCGAAAGCGGAGATACGCAGTATTTT. Translated, it gives CASSESGDTQYF.

Only a few counts were recorded for this clone. This chain connects TRBV2 to TRBJ1-2; 8 bases agree with TRBD1. V dropped 8 bases and J dropped 14; count of bases not matched to a gene: 10. Looked up from germline, CDR1 is SNHLY and CDR2 is FYNNEI. The CDR3 totals 11 residues. The CDR3 nucleotides read TGTGCCAGCTCCAGGGGGCAACGGTCTACCTTC. This codes for CASSRGQRSTF. The full variable domain, rest sourced from reference TRBV2 and TRBJ1-2, is EPEVTQTPSHQVTQMGQEVILRCVPISNHLYFYWYRQILGQKVEFLVSFYNNEISEKSEIFDDQFSVERPDGSNFTLKIRSTKLEDSAMYFCASSRGQRSTFGSGTRLTVV.

The chain carries TRBV7-2 and TRBJ2-3; tentative D call: TRBD1 (6 bases). CDR3 length: 13 amino acids. In germline, CDR1 is SGHTA, CDR2 FQGNSA. V was clipped by 8 bases and J by 7 bases, with 16 bases between them. The CDR3 loop reads CASPSPGANTQYF. For the CDR3, the DNA is TGTGCCAGCCCAAGTCCAGGGGCGAATACGCAGTATTTT.

This clone was seen a handful of times. J is TRBJ1-6 and V is TRBV15, with TRBD1 as a possible D gene (5 bases). The V gene's germline CDR1 is LNHNV and CDR2 YYDKDF (reference sequence). The CDR3 totals 15 residues. Trimming took 0 bases from V and 9 from J, leaving 12 bases between them. Here the CDR3 DNA reads TGTGCCACCAGCAGAGATAGGGGCACGATTTCACCCCTCCACTTT. Translation gives CATSRDRGTISPLHF.

The CDR3 reads CASSLGTDTTNEKLFF. For the CDR3, the DNA is TGTGCCAGCAGCTTGGGGACAGACACAACTAATGAAAAACTGTTTTTT. The chain has TRBV11-1 and TRBJ1-4; 7 bases are a match to TRBD1. Germline CDR1 SGHAT, CDR2 FQDESV (reference sequence). V gave up 3 bases and J gave up 0 bases; unmatched junction bases: 4. The CDR3 sequence is 16 residues long.

This clone was seen more than once but under ten times. The chain recombines TRBV5-6 with TRBJ1-3, with a possible D match to TRBD1 (6 bases). Germline V gives CDR1 SGHDT, CDR2 YYEEEE. The CDR3 has 12 residues. The CDR3 region is CCSRGNGNTIYF. CDR3 nucleotide sequence: TGTTGCTCCAGGGGAAATGGAAACACCATATATTTT.